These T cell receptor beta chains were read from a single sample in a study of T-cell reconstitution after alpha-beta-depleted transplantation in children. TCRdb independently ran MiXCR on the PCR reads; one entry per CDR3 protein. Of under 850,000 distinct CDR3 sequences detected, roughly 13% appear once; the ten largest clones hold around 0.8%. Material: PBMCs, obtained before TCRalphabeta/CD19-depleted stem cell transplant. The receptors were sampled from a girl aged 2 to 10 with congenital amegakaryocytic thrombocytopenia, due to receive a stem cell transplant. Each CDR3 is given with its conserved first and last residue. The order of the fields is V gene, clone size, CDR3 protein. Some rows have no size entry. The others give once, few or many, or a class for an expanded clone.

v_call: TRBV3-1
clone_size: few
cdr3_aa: CASSPWTGQNSYEQYF

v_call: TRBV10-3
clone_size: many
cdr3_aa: CAISESGLAGGTDTQYF

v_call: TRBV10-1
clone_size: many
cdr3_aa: CASSPASGNTIYF

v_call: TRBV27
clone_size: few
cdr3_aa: CASSYRGAYNEQFF

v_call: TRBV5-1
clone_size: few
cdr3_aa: CASSLDSGTGRTRTSGELFF

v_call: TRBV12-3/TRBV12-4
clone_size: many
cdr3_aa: CASSPLRSTSGNGETQYF

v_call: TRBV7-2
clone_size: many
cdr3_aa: CASSLNLQADTQYF

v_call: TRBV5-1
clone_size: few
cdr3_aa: CASSIGLAADEQYF

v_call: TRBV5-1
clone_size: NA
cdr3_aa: CASSLAVGGPSYNEQFF

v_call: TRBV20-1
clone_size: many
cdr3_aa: CSAYGLAGPGDEQFF

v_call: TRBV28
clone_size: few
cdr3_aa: CASSLFREQFF

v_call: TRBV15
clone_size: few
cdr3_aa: CATSRGGTVSSGNTIYF

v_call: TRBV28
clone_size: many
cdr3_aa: CATQTGDKYNEQFF

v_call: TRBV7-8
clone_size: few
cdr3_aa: CASSPSRVRTNQPQHF

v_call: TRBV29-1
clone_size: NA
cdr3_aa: CSVVLSTAGEQFF

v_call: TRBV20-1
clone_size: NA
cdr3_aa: CSASSGLVDEQFF

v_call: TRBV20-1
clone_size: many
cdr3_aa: CSARDSSDLGSPLHF

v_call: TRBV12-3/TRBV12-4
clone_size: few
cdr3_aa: CASSSWGTRSKETQYF

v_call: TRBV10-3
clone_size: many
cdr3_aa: CAISESPAKSYEQYF

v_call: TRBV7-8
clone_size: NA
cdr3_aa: CASSLVSGVYNEQFF

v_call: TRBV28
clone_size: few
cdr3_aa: CASSLPREWGYGYTF

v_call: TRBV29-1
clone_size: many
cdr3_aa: CSVSGTDSYEQYF

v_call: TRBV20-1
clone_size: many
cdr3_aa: CSARDFQRGSYNEQFF

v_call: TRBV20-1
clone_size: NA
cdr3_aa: CSASGDTDTQYF

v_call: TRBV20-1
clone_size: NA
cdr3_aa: CSATGGSQPQHF

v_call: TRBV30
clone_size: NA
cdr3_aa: CAWSVDSNQPQHF

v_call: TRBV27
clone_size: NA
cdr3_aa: CASSPGQGTKSPLHF

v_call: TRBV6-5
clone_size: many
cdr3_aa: CATEVGTHGNTEAFF

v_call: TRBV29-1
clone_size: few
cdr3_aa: CSACYYLDETDTQYF

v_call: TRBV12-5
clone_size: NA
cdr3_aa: CASGLVRDQPQHF

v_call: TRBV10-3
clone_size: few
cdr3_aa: CAITSDRLNTEAFF

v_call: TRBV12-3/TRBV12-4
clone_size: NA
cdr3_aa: CASSLRTRYNEQFF

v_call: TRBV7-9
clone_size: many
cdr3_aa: CASSFRQGTGELFF

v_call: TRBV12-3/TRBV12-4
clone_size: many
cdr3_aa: CASSDRSGDTDTQYF

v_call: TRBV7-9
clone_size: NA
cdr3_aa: CASSGHTLGQLSREQYF

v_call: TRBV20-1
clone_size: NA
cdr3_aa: CSASDPGHPSYEQYF

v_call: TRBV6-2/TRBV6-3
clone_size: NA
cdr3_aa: CASHELVYGGTDTQYF

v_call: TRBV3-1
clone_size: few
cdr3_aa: CASSQDLGEPFWMNTEAFF

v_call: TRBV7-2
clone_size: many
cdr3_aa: CASSLPDIFYEQYF

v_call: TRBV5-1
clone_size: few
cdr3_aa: CASSSPGQGARF

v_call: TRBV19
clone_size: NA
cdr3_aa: CASSQGQGKLQETQYF

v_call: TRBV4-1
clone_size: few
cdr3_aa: CASSRILAGGLSSYNEQFF

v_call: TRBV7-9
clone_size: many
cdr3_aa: CASSLASRPLTQYF

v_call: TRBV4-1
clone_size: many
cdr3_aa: CASSDHGTSTDTQYF

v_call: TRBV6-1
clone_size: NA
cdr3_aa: CASSGGAVSHEQYF

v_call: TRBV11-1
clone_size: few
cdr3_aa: CASSAWRGGPVANEKLFF

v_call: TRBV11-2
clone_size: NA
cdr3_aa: CASSFGGSFSYNEQFF

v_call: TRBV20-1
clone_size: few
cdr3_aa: CSASPWTGETYEQYF

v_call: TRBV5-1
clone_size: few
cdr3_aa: CASSFRDLTYEQYF

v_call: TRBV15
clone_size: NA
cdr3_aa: CATSSPDRYEQYF

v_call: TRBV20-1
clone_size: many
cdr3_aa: CSASRQGAYNEQFF

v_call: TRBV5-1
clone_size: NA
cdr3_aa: CASSWGDRAEQPQHF

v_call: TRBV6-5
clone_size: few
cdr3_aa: CASSYSKGAPTGELFF

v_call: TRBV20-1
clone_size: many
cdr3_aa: CSASMGGAYNEQFF

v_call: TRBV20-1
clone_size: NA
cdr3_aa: CSARRRNTEAFF

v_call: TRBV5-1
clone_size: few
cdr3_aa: CASSVGQETYEQYF

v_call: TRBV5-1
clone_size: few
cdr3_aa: CASSLEGQVAGELFF

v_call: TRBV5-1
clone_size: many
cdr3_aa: CASSPIDNSYEQYF

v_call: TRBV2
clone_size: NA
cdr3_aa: CASSEASHRQTEAFF

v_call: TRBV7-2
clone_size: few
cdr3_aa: CASSLVIREGHNEQFF